The 26 T cell receptor beta chains below were found in one sample sequenced in a study of brain T cells in children with intractable seizures. Generated by immunoSEQ multiplex PCR, the TCRdb table keeps only in-frame clones and is missing some. The table has hundreds of thousands of clones, over 90% seen once. Indicated time point: blood from clinic visit 5 months post-surgery; TSC patient then seizure free. Here the sequenced sample was peripheral blood, taken approximately 5 months after surgery. These receptors were taken from a boy less than two years old with tuberous sclerosis and intractable seizures.

The V and J genes are TRBV2 and TRBJ2-1, with D tentatively TRBD1 or TRBD2 (5 bases each). V lost 10 bases, J lost 5 bases, and 24 bases lay in between. Germline values: CDR1 SNHLY, CDR2 FYNNEI. This CDR3 contains 16 residues. CDR3 amino acids: CAILEVGRGVNNEQFF. The CDR3 DNA follows: TGTGCCATCTTGGAGGTGGGGAGAGGGGTTAACAATGAGCAGTTCTTC. The full variable domain, its missing parts supplied by reference TRBV2 and TRBJ2-1, is EPEVTQTPSHQVTQMGQEVILRCVPISNHLYFYWYRQILGQKVEFLVSFYNNEISEKSEIFDDQFSVERPDGSNFTLKIRSTKLEDSAMYFCAILEVGRGVNNEQFFGPGTRLTVL.

The V gene is TRBV10-3, the J gene TRBJ2-6; D might be TRBD2 (6 bases). V gave up 2 bases and J gave up 0 bases, with 14 bases separating them. The CDR3 is 18 amino acids. From germline, CDR1 is ENHRY and CDR2 SYGVKD. For the CDR3, the DNA is TGTGCCATCAGTGAGGCGGGACCCCTGAGCTCTGGGGCCAACGTCCTGACTTTC. Translating it yields CAISEAGPLSSGANVLTF.

Comments on this clone: Other nucleotide sequences in the sample specify the same CDR3. The V and J genes are TRBV4-2 and TRBJ2-2; the D gene is possibly TRBD2 (6 bases). Germline CDR1 and CDR2: LGHNA and YNFKEQ. CDR3 size: 13 residues. Trimming took 8 bases from V and 3 from J, leaving 10 bases between them. The CDR3 spells CASRWGDTGELFF. CDR3 in DNA: TGTGCCAGCCGATGGGGGGACACCGGGGAGCTGTTTTTT.

The chain recombines TRBV19 with TRBJ2-3; TRBD2 matches 10 bases. The CDR3 totals 16 residues. Germline CDR1 reads LNHDA; CDR2 reads SQIVND (reference sequence). J gave up 4 bases and V 7 bases, and 11 bases lay outside the gene matches. CDR3: CASTLNPSGSADTQYF. In DNA form, the CDR3 reads TGTGCCAGTACCCTTAATCCTAGCGGGAGCGCAGATACGCAGTATTTT.

This sequence joins TRBV30 and TRBJ2-2; 12 nucleotides match TRBD2. The CDR3 extends over 14 amino acids. Germline loops: CDR1 GTSNPN, CDR2 SVGIG (reference sequence). Trimming removed 7 bases from V and 7 bases from J; junction bases left unmatched: 7. The CDR3 sequence is CAYSSGRALGELFF. In DNA form, the CDR3 reads TGTGCCTACTCTAGCGGGAGGGCACTCGGGGAGCTGTTTTTT.

V gene TRBV9 combines with J gene TRBJ2-6, with D possibly TRBD1 on 6 matching bases. This CDR3 has 19 residues. The V gene lost 3 bases and the J gene lost 2 bases, with 21 bases spanning the gap. From germline, CDR1 is SGDLS and CDR2 YYNGEE. The CDR3 DNA follows: TGTGCCAGCAGCGCCCCCACCCTGACAGGTTTGCCTGGGGCCAACGTCCTGACTTTC. Its translation: CASSAPTLTGLPGANVLTF.

The V call is TRBV11-2, the J call TRBJ2-4, with D hard to call. This CDR3 has 15 amino acids. The V gene lost 3 bases and the J gene lost 0 bases, with 9 bases spanning the gap. The V gene's germline CDR1 is SGHAT and CDR2 FQNNGV. As DNA, the CDR3 is TGTGCCAGCAGCTTCCGCCCTCTAGCCAAAAACATTCAGTACTTC. As protein: CASSFRPLAKNIQYF.

The chain links TRBV19 to TRBJ1-5, with unresolved D. The CDR3 length is 18 residues. V dropped 0 bases and J dropped 2 bases, with 17 bases sitting between them. The V gene's germline CDR1 is LNHDA and CDR2 SQIVND (reference sequence). CDR3 sequence (DNA): TGTGCCAGTAGTATAGATAGGAGGCTCTCGCGTGGCAATCAGCCCCAGCATTTT. Protein product: CASSIDRRLSRGNQPQHF.

This chain uses TRBV7-2 with TRBJ2-1, with 8 bases matching TRBD2. CDR3 length equals 17 residues. Germline V gives CDR1 SGHTA, CDR2 FQGNSA. Trimming removed 2 bases from V and 0 bases from J; junction bases left unmatched: 6. The CDR3 region has the DNA TGTGCCAGCAGCTTACGGGGGGGGCCCTCCTCCTACAATGAGCAGTTCTTC. Translation gives CASSLRGGPSSYNEQFF.

The chain recombines TRBV6-5 with TRBJ2-2; the D gene could be TRBD1 or TRBD2 (5 bases each). V gave up 2 bases and J gave up 3 bases, with 13 bases separating them. This CDR3 is 16 amino acids long. CDR1 is MNHEY and CDR2 is SVGAGI in the germline V gene. CDR3 sequence: CASSYGVGVYTGELFF. CDR3 DNA sequence: TGTGCCAGCAGTTACGGGGTGGGGGTGTACACCGGGGAGCTGTTTTTT.

The CDR3 DNA is TGTGCCAGCGTACGAGGGCTGGAGATGAACACTGAAGCTTTCTTT. Its protein product is CASVRGLEMNTEAFF. The chain couples TRBV2 to TRBJ1-1; D is ambiguous. V lost 8 bases and J 0 bases, leaving 16 bases between the germline ends. The germline CDR1 and CDR2 sequences are SNHLY and FYNNEI. The CDR3 runs to 15 residues.

This clone was seen once. The CDR3 loop reads CATSRGTGAGTYEQYF. CDR3 bases: TGTGCCACCAGCAGAGGGACAGGGGCCGGCACCTACGAGCAGTACTTC. This chain uses TRBV15 with TRBJ2-7; 9 bases map to TRBD1. Trimming cost V 1 base and J 2 bases; bases outside gene matches: 6. This CDR3 region has 16 residues. Germline V gene sequence: CDR1 LNHNV, CDR2 YYDKDF (reference sequence).

This chain uses TRBV6-1 with TRBJ1-4; no clear D. The CDR3 is 14 residues long. Per germline, CDR1 MNHNS and CDR2 SASEGT. The V end lost 1 base, the J end lost 8 bases, and 11 bases lay between the germline ends. CDR3 residues: CASSEVGSREKLFF. The DNA of the CDR3 is TGTGCCAGCAGTGAAGTTGGCAGTCGGGAAAAACTGTTTTTT.

This clone was recorded once. Other DNA sequences in the sample encode the same CDR3. The CDR3 DNA follows: TGTGCCAGCAGCGTCGGGGGGCAGGGGGGATCACCCCTCCACTTT. Amino acids: CASSVGGQGGSPLHF. The rearrangement uses TRBV9 and TRBJ1-6, with 7 bases that match TRBD1. Per the germline V gene, CDR1 is SGDLS and CDR2 is YYNGEE. The CDR3 is 15 residues long. The J segment lost 10 bases and the V segment lost 2 bases, leaving 9 bases of the junction unmatched.

The CDR3 reads CAWGHLNTEAFF. Here the CDR3 DNA reads TGTGCCTGGGGACATTTGAACACTGAAGCTTTCTTT. The chain carries TRBV30 and TRBJ1-1; D may be TRBD1 (5 bases). The CDR3 contains 12 residues. V gave up 5 bases and J gave up 0 bases, with 7 bases separating them. The germline gives CDR1 GTSNPN, CDR2 SVGIG (reference sequence). Looking up the rest from reference TRBV30 and TRBJ1-1 gives the full variable domain: SQTIHQWPATLVQPVGSPLSLECTVEGTSNPNLYWYRQAAGRGLQLLFYSVGIGQISSEVPQNLSASRPQDRQFILSSKKLLLSDSGFYLCAWGHLNTEAFFGQGTRLTVV.

This chain links TRBV29-1 with TRBJ2-2, with D possibly being TRBD1 or TRBD2 (6 bases each). Germline-derived CDR1 and CDR2 are SQVTM and ANQGSEA. V lost 3 bases and J 3 bases, leaving 11 bases between the germline ends. The CDR3 runs 14 residues. The CDR3 DNA follows: TGCAGCGTTGATACGGGGGCGCACACCGGGGAGCTGTTTTTT. Amino acids: CSVDTGAHTGELFF.

This rearrangement joins TRBV4-2 to TRBJ2-7; either TRBD1 or TRBD2 may fit D (5 bases each). V was pared by 4 bases and J by 11 bases, with 24 bases between. The CDR3 consists of 15 residues. Germline V gene data show CDR1 as LGHNA and CDR2 as YNFKEQ. Here the CDR3 DNA reads TGTGCCAGCAGCCCTACCTCACCGAGGGGTGTGGGGGAGTACTTC. Its protein product is CASSPTSPRGVGEYF.

This clone was recorded a few times. The gene calls are TRBV19 and TRBJ1-1; D may be TRBD1 (5 bases). V shed 6 bases and J shed 2 bases, with 19 bases lying between them. The CDR3 is made up of 16 amino acids. Germline V lookup: CDR1 LNHDA, CDR2 SQIVND (reference sequence). In DNA, the CDR3 is TGTGCCAGTAGATTCCGTATGGGGGGAAGCAACACTGAAGCTTTCTTT. Its translation: CASRFRMGGSNTEAFF. Looking up the rest from reference TRBV19 and TRBJ1-1 gives the full variable domain: DGGITQSPKYLFRKEGQNVTLSCEQNLNHDAMYWYRQDPGQGLRLIYYSQIVNDFQKGDIAEGYSVSREKKESFPLTVTSAQKNPTAFYLCASRFRMGGSNTEAFFGQGTRLTVV.

The chain recombines TRBV12-5 with TRBJ2-1; D perhaps matches TRBD2 (5 bases). This CDR3 spans 12 amino acids. Germline V gives CDR1 LGHNT, CDR2 FRNRAP. Trimming shortened V by 5 bases and J by 8 bases, and 10 bases separated the two germline ends. The CDR3 loop reads CASGPTSDEQFF. The CDR3 nucleotides are TGTGCTAGTGGTCCCACTAGTGATGAGCAGTTCTTC.

This CDR3 reads CASSHITETGDETQYF. The CDR3 nucleotides are TGTGCCAGCAGCCACATTACCGAGACAGGGGATGAGACCCAGTACTTC. The chain joins TRBV11-2 to TRBJ2-5; 8 bases are shared with TRBD1. CDR3 length equals 16 residues. Trimming took 5 bases from V and 5 from J; bases not matched to a gene: 13. The germline V gene encodes CDR1 SGHAT and CDR2 FQNNGV.

In its sample, this clone was seen once. This sequence joins TRBV27 and TRBJ1-4; D unclear. Germline CDR1 is MNHEY and CDR2 is SMNVEV (reference sequence). V shed 2 bases and J shed 3 bases, with 13 bases lying between them. CDR3 length equals 16 residues. The CDR3: CASSLMRVDSNEKLFF. The CDR3 region has the DNA TGTGCCAGCAGTTTAATGAGGGTAGACTCTAATGAAAAACTGTTTTTT.

This sequence joins TRBV5-6 and TRBJ2-5; D is possibly TRBD1 (6 bases). Germline V lookup: CDR1 SGHDT, CDR2 YYEEEE. The CDR3 has 16 residues. Trimming pared 4 bases from V and 5 bases from J, leaving 21 bases between. The CDR3 region is CASSPPGRGSWETQYF. Here the CDR3 DNA reads TGTGCCAGCAGCCCCCCCGGCAGGGGAAGTTGGGAGACCCAGTACTTC.

Remarks on this clone: The junction differs from germline at one of its ends, possibly a read error. The V call is TRBV6-5, the J call TRBJ2-7; maybe TRBD1 (6 bases). CDR1 and CDR2 from the germline V gene are MNHEY and SVGAGI. There are 11 residues in the CDR3. The CDR3 is CASTLRDTRSF. As DNA, the CDR3 is TGTGCCAGCACCCTAAGGGACACTCGAAGTTTC.

This sequence joins TRBV13 and TRBJ2-1; D is tentatively TRBD1 or TRBD2 (5 bases each). The CDR3 totals 15 residues. With 6 bases removed from V and 6 bases from J, the gap between germline ends came to 18 bases. Germline V CDR1 and CDR2: PRHDT, FYEKMQ (reference sequence). CDR3 sequence reads: CASSIFPGPLNEQFF. CDR3 nucleotide sequence: TGTGCCAGCAGTATTTTTCCGGGACCCCTCAATGAGCAGTTCTTC.

The V and J genes are TRBV28 and TRBJ2-2; TRBD1 matches 8 bases. Per germline, CDR1 MDHEN and CDR2 SYDVKM. Trimming cost V 5 bases and J 4 bases; bases outside gene matches: 6. This CDR3 is 15 amino acids long. CDR3 residues: CASSLRTGSTGELFF. CDR3 nucleotides: TGTGCCAGCAGTCTCAGGACAGGGAGCACCGGGGAGCTGTTTTTT.

This chain uses TRBV9 with TRBJ2-7, with D hard to call. The V gene's germline CDR1 is SGDLS and CDR2 YYNGEE. CDR3 length: 13 residues. The V gene lost 0 bases and the J gene lost 3 bases, with 7 bases spanning the gap. The CDR3 DNA sequence: TGTGCCAGCAGCGTAGGCCACCACTACGAGCAGTACTTC. The encoded protein is CASSVGHHYEQYF.